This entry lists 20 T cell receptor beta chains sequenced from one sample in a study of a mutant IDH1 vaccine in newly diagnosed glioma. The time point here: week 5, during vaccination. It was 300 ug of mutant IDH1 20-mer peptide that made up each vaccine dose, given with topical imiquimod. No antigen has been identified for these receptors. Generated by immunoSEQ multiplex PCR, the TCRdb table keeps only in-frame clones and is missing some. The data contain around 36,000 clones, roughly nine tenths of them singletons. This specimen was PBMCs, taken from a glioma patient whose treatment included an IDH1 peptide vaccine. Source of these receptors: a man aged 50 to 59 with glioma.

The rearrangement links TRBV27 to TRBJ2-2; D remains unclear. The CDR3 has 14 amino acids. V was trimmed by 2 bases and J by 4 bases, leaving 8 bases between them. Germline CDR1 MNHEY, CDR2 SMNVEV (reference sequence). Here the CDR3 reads CASSLTRFTGELFF. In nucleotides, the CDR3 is TGTGCCAGCAGTTTAACGCGCTTCACCGGGGAGCTGTTTTTT.

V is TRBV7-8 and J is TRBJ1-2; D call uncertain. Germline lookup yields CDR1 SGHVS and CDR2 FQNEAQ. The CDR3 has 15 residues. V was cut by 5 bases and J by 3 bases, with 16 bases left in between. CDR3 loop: CASSPRLTAYYGYTF. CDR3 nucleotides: TGTGCCAGCAGCCCGAGGCTCACAGCCTACTATGGCTACACCTTC.

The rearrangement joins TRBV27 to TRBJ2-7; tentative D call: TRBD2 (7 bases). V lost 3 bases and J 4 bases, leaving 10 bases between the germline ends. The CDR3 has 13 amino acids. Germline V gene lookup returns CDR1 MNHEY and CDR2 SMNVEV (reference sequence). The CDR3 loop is CASSFAGAYEQYF. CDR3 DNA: TGTGCCAGCAGTTTTGCGGGGGCGTACGAGCAGTACTTC.

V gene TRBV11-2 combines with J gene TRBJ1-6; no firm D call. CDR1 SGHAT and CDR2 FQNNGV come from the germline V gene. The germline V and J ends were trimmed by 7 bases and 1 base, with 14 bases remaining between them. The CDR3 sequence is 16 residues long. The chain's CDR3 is CASTYGDRSYNSPLHF. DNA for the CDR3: TGTGCCAGCACCTACGGGGATCGGTCCTATAATTCACCCCTCCACTTT.

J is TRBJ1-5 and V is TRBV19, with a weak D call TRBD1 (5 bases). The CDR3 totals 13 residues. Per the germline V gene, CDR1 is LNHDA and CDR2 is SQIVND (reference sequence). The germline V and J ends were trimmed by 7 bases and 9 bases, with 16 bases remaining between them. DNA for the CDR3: TGTGCCAGTAATCGAGGTTCGGGGGGGCCCCAGCATTTT. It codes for CASNRGSGGPQHF.

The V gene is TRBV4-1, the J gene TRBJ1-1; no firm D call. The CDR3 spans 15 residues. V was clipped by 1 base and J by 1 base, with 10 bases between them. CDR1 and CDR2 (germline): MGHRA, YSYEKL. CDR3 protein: CASSQVPEANTEAFF. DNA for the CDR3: TGCGCCAGCAGCCAAGTCCCGGAAGCGAACACTGAAGCTTTCTTT.

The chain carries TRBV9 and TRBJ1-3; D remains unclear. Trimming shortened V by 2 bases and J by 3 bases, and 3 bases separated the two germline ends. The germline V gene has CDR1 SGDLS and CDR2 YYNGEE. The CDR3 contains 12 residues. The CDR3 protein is CASSVDGNTIYF. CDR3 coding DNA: TGTGCCAGCAGCGTTGATGGAAACACCATATATTTT.

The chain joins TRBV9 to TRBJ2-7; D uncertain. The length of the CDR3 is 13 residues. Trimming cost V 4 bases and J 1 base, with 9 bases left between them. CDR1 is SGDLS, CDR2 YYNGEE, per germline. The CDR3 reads CASSPERSYEQYF. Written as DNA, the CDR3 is TGTGCCAGCAGCCCAGAACGGTCCTACGAGCAGTACTTC. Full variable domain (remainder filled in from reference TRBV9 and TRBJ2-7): DSGVTQTPKHLITATGQRVTLRCSPRSGDLSVYWYQQSLDQGLQFLIQYYNGEERAKGNILERFSAQQFPDLHSELNLSSLELGDSALYFCASSPERSYEQYFGPGTRLTVT.

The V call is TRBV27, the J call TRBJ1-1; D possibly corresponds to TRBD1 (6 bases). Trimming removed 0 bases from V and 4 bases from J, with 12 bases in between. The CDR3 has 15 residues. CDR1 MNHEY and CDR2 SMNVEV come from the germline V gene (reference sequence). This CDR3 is CASSLSSGGGTEAFF. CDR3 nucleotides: TGTGCCAGCAGTTTATCGTCGGGAGGGGGCACTGAAGCTTTCTTT.

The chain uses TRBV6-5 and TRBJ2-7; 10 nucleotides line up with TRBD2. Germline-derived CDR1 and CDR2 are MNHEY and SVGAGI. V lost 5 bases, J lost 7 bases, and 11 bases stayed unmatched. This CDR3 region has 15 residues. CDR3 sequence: CASSPPSGGAGEQYF. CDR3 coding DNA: TGTGCCAGCAGTCCCCCGAGCGGGGGGGCGGGGGAGCAGTACTTC.

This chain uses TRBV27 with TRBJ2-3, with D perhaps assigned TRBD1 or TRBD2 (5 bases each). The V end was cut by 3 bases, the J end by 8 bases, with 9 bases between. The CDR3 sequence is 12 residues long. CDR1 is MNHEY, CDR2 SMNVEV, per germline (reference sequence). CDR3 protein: CASSFLGGTQYF. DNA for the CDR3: TGTGCCAGCAGTTTCCTTGGGGGTACGCAGTATTTT.

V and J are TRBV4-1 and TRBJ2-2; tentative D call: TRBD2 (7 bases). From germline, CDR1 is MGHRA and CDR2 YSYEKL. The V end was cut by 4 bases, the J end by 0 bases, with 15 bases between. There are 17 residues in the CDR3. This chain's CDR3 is CASSPRGGVTNTGELFF. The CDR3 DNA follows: TGCGCCAGCAGCCCCCGAGGGGGGGTAACGAACACCGGGGAGCTGTTTTTT.

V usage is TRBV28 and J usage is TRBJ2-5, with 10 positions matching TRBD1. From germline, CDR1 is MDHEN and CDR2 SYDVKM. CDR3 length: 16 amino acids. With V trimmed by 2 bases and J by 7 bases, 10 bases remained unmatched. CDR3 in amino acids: CASSLHTTGGGVTQYF. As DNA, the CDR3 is TGTGCCAGCAGTTTACATACGACAGGGGGCGGAGTGACCCAGTACTTC.

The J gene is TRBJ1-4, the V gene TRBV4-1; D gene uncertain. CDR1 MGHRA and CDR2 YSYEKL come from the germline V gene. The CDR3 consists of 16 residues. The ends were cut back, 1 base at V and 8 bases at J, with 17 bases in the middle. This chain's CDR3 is CASSQVVKAVREKLFF. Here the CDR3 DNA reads TGCGCCAGCAGCCAAGTAGTCAAAGCCGTTCGGGAAAAACTGTTTTTT.

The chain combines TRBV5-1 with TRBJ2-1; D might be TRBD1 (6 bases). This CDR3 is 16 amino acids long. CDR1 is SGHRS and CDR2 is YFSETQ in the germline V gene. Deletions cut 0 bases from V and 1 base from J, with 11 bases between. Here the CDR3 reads CASSLARTASYNEQFF. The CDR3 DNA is TGCGCCAGCAGCTTGGCTAGGACAGCGTCCTACAATGAGCAGTTCTTC.

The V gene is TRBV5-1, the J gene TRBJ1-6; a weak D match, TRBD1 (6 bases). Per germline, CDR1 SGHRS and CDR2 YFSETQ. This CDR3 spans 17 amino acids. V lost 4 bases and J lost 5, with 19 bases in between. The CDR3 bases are TGCGCCAGCAGCGAGACAGGTTCGAAGGGAAATAATTCACCCCTCCACTTT. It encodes CASSETGSKGNNSPLHF. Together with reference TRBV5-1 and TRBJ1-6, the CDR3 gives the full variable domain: KAGVTQTPRYLIKTRGQQVTLSCSPISGHRSVSWYQQTPGQGLQFLFEYFSETQRNKGNFPGRFSGRQFSNSRSEMNVSTLELGDSALYLCASSETGSKGNNSPLHFGNGTRLTVT.

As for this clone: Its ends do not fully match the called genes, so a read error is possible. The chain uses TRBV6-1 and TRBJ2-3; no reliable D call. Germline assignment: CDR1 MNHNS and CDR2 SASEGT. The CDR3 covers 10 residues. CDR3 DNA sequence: TGTGCCAGCAGTGAAAGAACGCCGGATTTT. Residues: CASSERTPDF.

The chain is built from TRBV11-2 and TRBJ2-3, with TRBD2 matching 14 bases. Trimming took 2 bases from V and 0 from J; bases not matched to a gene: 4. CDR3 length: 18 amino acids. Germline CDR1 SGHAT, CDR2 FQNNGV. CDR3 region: CASSLHGLAGGSTDTQYF. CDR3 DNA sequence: TGTGCCAGCAGCTTACATGGACTAGCGGGAGGCAGCACAGATACGCAGTATTTT.

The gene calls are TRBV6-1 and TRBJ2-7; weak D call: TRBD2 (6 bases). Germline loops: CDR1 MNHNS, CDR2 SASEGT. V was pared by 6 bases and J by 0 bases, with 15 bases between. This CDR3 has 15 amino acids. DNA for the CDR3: TGTGCCAGCAGCCAAACCTGGGACTTCTCCTACGAGCAGTACTTC. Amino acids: CASSQTWDFSYEQYF.

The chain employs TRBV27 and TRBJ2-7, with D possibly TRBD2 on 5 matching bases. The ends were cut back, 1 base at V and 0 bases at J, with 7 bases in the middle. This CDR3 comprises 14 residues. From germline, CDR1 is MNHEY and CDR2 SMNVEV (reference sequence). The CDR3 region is CASSLLAGSYEQYF. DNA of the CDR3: TGTGCCAGCAGTTTATTGGCGGGCTCCTACGAGCAGTACTTC.